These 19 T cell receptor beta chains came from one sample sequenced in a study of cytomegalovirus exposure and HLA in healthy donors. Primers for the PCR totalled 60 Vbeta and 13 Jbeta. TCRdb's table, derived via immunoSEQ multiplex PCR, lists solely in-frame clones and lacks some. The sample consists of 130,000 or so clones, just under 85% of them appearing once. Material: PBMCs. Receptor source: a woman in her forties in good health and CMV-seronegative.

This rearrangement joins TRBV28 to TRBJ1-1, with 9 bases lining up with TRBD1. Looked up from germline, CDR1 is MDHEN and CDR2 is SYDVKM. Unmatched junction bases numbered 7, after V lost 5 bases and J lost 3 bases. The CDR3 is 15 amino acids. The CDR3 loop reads CASSTAGTGHTEAFF. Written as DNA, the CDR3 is TGTGCCAGCAGTACCGCCGGGACAGGGCACACTGAAGCTTTCTTT.

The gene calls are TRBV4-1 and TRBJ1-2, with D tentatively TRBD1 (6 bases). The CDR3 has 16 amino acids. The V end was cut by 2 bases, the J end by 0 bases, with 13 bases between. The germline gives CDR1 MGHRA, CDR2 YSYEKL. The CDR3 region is CASSQPGQSPNYGYTF. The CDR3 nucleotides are TGCGCCAGCAGCCAACCCGGACAGTCTCCTAACTATGGCTACACCTTC.

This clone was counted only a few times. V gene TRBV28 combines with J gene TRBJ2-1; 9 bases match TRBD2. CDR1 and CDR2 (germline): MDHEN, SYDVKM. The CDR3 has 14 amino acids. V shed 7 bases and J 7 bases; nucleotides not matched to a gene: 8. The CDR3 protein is CASKLAGVGNEQFF. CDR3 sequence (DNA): TGTGCCAGCAAACTAGCGGGTGTTGGGAATGAGCAGTTCTTC.

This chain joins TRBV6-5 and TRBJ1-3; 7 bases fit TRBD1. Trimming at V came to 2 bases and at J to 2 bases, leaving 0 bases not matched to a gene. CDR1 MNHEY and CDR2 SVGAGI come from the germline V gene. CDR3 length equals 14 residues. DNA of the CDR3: TGTGCCAGCAGTTACACAGGGGCTGGAAACACCATATATTTT. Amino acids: CASSYTGAGNTIYF.

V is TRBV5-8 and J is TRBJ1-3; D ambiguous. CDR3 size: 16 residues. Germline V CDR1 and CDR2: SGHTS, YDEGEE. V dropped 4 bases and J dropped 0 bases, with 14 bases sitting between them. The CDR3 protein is CASSPGVLFSGNTIYF. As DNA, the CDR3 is TGTGCCAGCAGCCCCGGGGTTCTCTTCTCTGGAAACACCATATATTTT.

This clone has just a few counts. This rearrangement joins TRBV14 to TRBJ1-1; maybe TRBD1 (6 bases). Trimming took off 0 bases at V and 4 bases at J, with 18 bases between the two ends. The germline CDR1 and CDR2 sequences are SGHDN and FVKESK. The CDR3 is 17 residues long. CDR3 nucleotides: TGTGCCAGCAGCCAAGAAGCCCCACTCGACAGGCGCACTGAAGCTTTCTTT. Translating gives CASSQEAPLDRRTEAFF.

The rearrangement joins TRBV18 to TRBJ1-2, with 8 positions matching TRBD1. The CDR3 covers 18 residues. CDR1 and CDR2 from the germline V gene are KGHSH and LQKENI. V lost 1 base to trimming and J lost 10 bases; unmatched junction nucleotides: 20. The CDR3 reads CASSPRVFRGRGLHVYTF. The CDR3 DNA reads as TGTGCCAGCTCACCACGAGTTTTTCGTGGCAGGGGGCTCCATGTCTACACCTTC.

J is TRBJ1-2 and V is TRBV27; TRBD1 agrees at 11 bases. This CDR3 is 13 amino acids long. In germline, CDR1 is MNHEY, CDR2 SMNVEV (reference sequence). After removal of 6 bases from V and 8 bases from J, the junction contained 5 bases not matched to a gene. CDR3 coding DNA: TGTGCCAGCAGCCCCGGGACAGGGGGAGGCTACACCTTC. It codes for CASSPGTGGGYTF.

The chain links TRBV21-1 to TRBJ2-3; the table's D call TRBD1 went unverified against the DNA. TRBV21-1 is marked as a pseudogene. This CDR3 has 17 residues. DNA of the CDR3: TGTGCCAGCAGCTCAGAGGCGACAGGGGCAGGTACAGATACGCAGTATTTT. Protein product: CASSSEATGAGTDTQYF.

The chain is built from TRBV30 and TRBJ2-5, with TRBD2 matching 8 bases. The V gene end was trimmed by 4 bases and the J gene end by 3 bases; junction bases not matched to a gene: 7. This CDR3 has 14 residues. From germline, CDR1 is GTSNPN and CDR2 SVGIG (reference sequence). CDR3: CAWKKGAGEETQYF. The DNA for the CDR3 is TGTGCCTGGAAGAAGGGAGCGGGGGAAGAGACCCAGTACTTC.

CDR3 residues: CASSYSISNQETQYF. In DNA, the CDR3 is TGTGCCAGCAGTTACTCAATAAGCAACCAAGAGACCCAGTACTTC. The chain joins TRBV6-5 to TRBJ2-5; D ambiguous. Germline V gives CDR1 MNHEY, CDR2 SVGAGI. Trimming shortened V by 0 bases and J by 0 bases, and 8 bases separated the two germline ends. The CDR3 is 15 residues long.

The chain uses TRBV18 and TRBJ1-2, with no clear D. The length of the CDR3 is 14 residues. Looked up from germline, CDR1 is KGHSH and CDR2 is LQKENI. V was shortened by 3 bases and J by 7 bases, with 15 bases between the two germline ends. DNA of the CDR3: TGTGCCAGCTCACCGCAGAGGGAGGGAGGTGGCTACACCTTC. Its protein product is CASSPQREGGGYTF.

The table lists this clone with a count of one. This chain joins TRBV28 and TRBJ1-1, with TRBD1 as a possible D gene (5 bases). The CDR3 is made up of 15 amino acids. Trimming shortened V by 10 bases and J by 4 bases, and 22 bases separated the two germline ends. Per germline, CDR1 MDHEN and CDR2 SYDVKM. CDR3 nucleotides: TGTGCCACTCTTAGTCTCCTACGGGGGAGCACTGAAGCTTTCTTT. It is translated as CATLSLLRGSTEAFF.

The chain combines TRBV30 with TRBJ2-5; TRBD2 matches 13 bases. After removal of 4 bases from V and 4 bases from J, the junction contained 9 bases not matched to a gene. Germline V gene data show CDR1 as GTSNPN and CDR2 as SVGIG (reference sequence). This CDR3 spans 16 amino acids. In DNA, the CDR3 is TGTGCCTGGATACCGGGACTAGCGGGATCTAGAGAGACCCAGTACTTC. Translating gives CAWIPGLAGSRETQYF.

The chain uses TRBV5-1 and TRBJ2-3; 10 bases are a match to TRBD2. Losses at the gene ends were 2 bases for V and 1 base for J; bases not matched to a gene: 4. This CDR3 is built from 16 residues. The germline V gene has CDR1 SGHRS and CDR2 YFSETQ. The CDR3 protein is CASSLGLAGGTDTQYF. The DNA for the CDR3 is TGCGCCAGCAGCTTAGGGCTAGCGGGGGGCACAGATACGCAGTATTTT.

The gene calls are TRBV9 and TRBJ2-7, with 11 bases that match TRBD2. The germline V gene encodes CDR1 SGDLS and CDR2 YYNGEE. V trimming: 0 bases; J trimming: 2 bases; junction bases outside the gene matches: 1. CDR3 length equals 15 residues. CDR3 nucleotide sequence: TGTGCCAGCAGCGTAGGACTAGCGGGAACCTACGAGCAGTACTTC. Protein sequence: CASSVGLAGTYEQYF.

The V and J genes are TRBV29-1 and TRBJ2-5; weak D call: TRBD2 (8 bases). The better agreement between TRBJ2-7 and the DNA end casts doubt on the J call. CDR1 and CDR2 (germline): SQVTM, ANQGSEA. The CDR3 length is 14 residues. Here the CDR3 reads CSVVLAGQTYEQYF. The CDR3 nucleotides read TGCAGCGTTGTTTTAGCGGGACAGACCTACGAGCAGTACTTC.

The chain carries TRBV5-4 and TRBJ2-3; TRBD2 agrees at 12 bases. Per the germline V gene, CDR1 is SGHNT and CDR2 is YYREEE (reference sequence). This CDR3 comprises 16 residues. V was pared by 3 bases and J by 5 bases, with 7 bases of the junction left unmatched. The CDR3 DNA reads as TGTGCCAGCAGCTCTCGACTAGCGGGAGTTGGAGATACGCAGTATTTT. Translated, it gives CASSSRLAGVGDTQYF.

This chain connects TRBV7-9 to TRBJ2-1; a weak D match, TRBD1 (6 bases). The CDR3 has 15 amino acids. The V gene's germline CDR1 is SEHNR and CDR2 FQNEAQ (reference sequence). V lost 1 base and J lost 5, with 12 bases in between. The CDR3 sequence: CASSLDSNRDNEQFF. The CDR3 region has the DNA TGTGCCAGCAGCTTAGATTCTAACAGGGACAATGAGCAGTTCTTC.